These T cell receptor beta chains were read from a single sample in a study of cytomegalovirus exposure and HLA in healthy donors. Repertoires were generated with immunoSEQ multiplex PCR, while TCRdb's copy carries only in-frame clones and drops some. The data show around 90,000 clones, roughly 67% seen once. Source material: PBMCs. The receptors originated from a human donor in good health. Each CDR3 is given without its conserved first and last residue. Fields, in order: V gene, J gene, CDR3 protein.

V gene: TRBV28; J gene: TRBJ2-1; CDR3 protein: ASLTPGTGGMAYNEQF
V gene: TRBV7-2; J gene: TRBJ2-7; CDR3 protein: ASSLHREGEQY
V gene: TRBV6-6; J gene: TRBJ1-4; CDR3 protein: ASSSGTRREKLF
V gene: TRBV6-6; J gene: TRBJ1-6; CDR3 protein: ASSYGVSGSPLH
V gene: TRBV6-5; J gene: TRBJ2-1; CDR3 protein: ASSTGTDTEQF
V gene: TRBV19; J gene: TRBJ1-1; CDR3 protein: ASSIERGLIMNTEAF
V gene: TRBV9; J gene: TRBJ2-1; CDR3 protein: ASSGLAGGFNEQF
V gene: TRBV19; J gene: TRBJ2-3; CDR3 protein: ASTLSGTSVTDTQY
V gene: TRBV19; J gene: TRBJ2-2; CDR3 protein: ASSSQENTGELF
V gene: TRBV12-5; J gene: TRBJ1-4; CDR3 protein: ASGFSIVAGIHEKLF
V gene: TRBV18; J gene: TRBJ2-6; CDR3 protein: ASSPRLTGQGLPSGANVLT
V gene: TRBV9; J gene: TRBJ2-2; CDR3 protein: ASSVLGRGMTGELF
V gene: TRBV7-8; J gene: TRBJ2-3; CDR3 protein: ASSRTSGGASDTQY
V gene: TRBV9; J gene: TRBJ1-3; CDR3 protein: ASSVEGPGTVIPERNTIY
V gene: TRBV6-1; J gene: TRBJ1-2; CDR3 protein: ASSGTGGNYGYT
V gene: TRBV9; J gene: TRBJ2-2; CDR3 protein: ASSVGENTGELF
V gene: TRBV11-2; J gene: TRBJ1-2; CDR3 protein: ASSAPRQGVCGYT